A single sample gave rise to the 8 T cell receptor beta chains below, sequenced in a study of OX40 agonist ivuxolimab in advanced cancers. The library was produced with the immunoSEQ multiplex PCR assay. TCRdb retrieved this table from immuneACCESS and kept in-frame rearrangements only. Not all clones are present; in checked studies, unresolved V genes account for under half, and no reason is known for the remainder. The sample table lists 34,000 or so clones, roughly 79% of them with a count of one. Less than 25% of the sample is held by the ten biggest clonotypes. Material: CD4+ or CD8+ T cells sorted from blood, obtained in a trial of the OX40 agonist ivuxolimab. These receptors all stem from an adult with an advanced solid tumor such as melanoma, head and neck, liver or kidney cancer.

This chain links TRBV13 with TRBJ1-6; perhaps TRBD1 as D (5 bases). The length of the CDR3 is 16 residues. The germline V and J ends were trimmed by 0 bases and 7 bases, with 13 bases remaining between them. CDR1 PRHDT and CDR2 FYEKMQ come from the germline V gene (reference sequence). CDR3 coding DNA: TGTGCCAGCAGCTTAGGTACCGGGGCGAGAAATTCACCCCTCCACTTT. It encodes CASSLGTGARNSPLHF.

CDR3 DNA: TGTGCCAGCAGCCAGACCGGGACCCAGAGGGGCTACACCTTC. Translated: CASSQTGTQRGYTF. The V gene is TRBV6-5, the J gene TRBJ1-2, with D possibly being TRBD1 (5 bases). Germline CDR1 is MNHEY and CDR2 is SVGAGI. Deletions cut 6 bases from V and 8 bases from J, with 19 bases between. This CDR3 contains 14 residues.

J is TRBJ1-1 and V is TRBV7-2; 9 bases line up with TRBD1. After removal of 1 base from V and 1 base from J, the junction contained 1 base not matched to a gene. The CDR3 extends over 15 amino acids. CDR1 SGHTA and CDR2 FQGNSA come from the germline V gene. The CDR3 sequence: CASSLVGQGNTEAFF. The CDR3 DNA follows: TGTGCCAGCAGCTTAGTGGGACAGGGGAACACTGAAGCTTTCTTT.

The chain employs TRBV27 and TRBJ1-1, with 7 bases fitting TRBD1. CDR3 length: 18 residues. The J segment lost 4 bases and the V segment lost 6 bases, leaving 20 bases of the junction unmatched. Germline-derived CDR1 and CDR2 are MNHEY and SMNVEV (reference sequence). The CDR3 spells CASSWSGQSFFGGTEAFF. CDR3 nucleotides: TGTGCCAGCAGCTGGTCGGGACAGAGCTTTTTTGGTGGCACTGAAGCTTTCTTT.

This clone was seen a handful of times. The gene calls are TRBV7-2 and TRBJ2-1; 9 bases fit TRBD2. This CDR3 region has 14 residues. With V trimmed by 5 bases and J by 7 bases, 6 bases remained unmatched. CDR1 and CDR2 from the germline V gene are SGHTA and FQGNSA. The CDR3 region is CASSPGLALNEQFF. The CDR3 bases are TGTGCCAGCAGCCCCGGACTAGCGTTGAATGAGCAGTTCTTC.

This clone was found a few times. The chain combines TRBV13 with TRBJ1-1; D may be TRBD1 (5 bases). The CDR3 consists of 14 residues. The V gene lost 0 bases and the J gene lost 8 bases, with 13 bases spanning the gap. From germline, CDR1 is PRHDT and CDR2 FYEKMQ (reference sequence). The CDR3 loop is CASSLGQGLSEAFF. For the CDR3, the DNA is TGTGCCAGCAGCTTAGGCCAGGGACTCTCCGAAGCTTTCTTT.

The chain is built from TRBV6-5 and TRBJ2-1, with TRBD2 identical over 8 bases. The germline V gene has CDR1 MNHEY and CDR2 SVGAGI. The CDR3 has 15 amino acids. J gave up 5 bases and V 2 bases, and 5 bases lay outside the gene matches. The CDR3 region is CASSYQRGPNNEQFF. In DNA, the CDR3 is TGTGCCAGCAGTTACCAGCGGGGGCCTAACAATGAGCAGTTCTTC.

This chain uses TRBV7-9 with TRBJ2-1; TRBD2 matches 8 bases. This CDR3 is 15 amino acids long. CDR1 and CDR2 (germline): SEHNR, FQNEAQ (reference sequence). V shed 6 bases and J 8 bases; nucleotides not matched to a gene: 12. The CDR3 DNA follows: TGTGCCAGCAGTCAAGGACTAGCCAGTGTGGATGAGCAGTTCTTC. This encodes CASSQGLASVDEQFF.